This TCR beta chain stems from a study of molecular identifiers for immune sequencing clone quantification. Study summary: Across replicate runs, RNA obtained from approximately 20,000 or 98,000 naive CD8 cells was divided into five, with four undergoing sequencing. Study-wide points: With a barcode shared among identical TCR molecules, highly expanded clone sizes could be underestimated. Effector cells had over 98% of their molecules in clones above 20 RNA copies, while naive cells had under 1%.

This clonotype was detected ten times or more. The antigen remains undetermined. Per the germline V gene, CDR1 is MNHEY and CDR2 is SVGEGT. The CDR3 runs to 13 residues. V shed 0 bases and J shed 10 bases, with 10 bases lying between them. Generation of bulk TCR libraries relied on previously described methods and listed TCR primers. MiXCR, applied by TCRdb to the PCR reads, yields one record per CDR3 protein. Among just under 650,000 distinct CDR3 sequences listed, 15% to 20% were seen once. J is TRBJ2-1 and V is TRBV6-2 or TRBV6-3; tentatively, D is TRBD1 or TRBD2 (5 bases each). The receptor comes from a human donor in good health. Some libraries in this study had Jurkat cell RNA spiked in. Sequencing was performed on naive CD8+ T cells from blood, with Jurkat cell RNA spiked in. Stated subset: FACS-sorted CD8+CD4-CCR7+CD45RA+ naive T cells. Here the CDR3 DNA reads TGTGCCAGCAGTTACTCCGAGGGGACGGAGCAGTTCTTC. Protein product: CASSYSEGTEQFF.